This note documents a single TCR beta chain sequence. Its antigen remains unidentified. This sample was included in a study of PD-1 blockade in classical Hodgkin lymphoma. Study conclusions and caveats: Some patients started nivolumab under 1 year after ASCT, and they were excluded. Complete responders started with a diversity level that resembled newly diagnosed patients at baseline. It was reported that newly diagnosed patients had less baseline TCR diversity than healthy donors. The repertoire differences lack a defined cause, possibly disease activity or prior therapy.

Germline loops: CDR1 ENHRY, CDR2 SYGVKD. The CDR3 extends over 12 amino acids. J was trimmed by 3 bases and V by 8 bases; bases with no gene match: 3. Assay: immunoSEQ multiplex PCR; the TCRdb copy retains only in-frame clones and omits some. The profile covers more than 140,000 clones, with under 85% appearing a single time and over 7.5% taken by the ten largest. All the patients suffered relapse after autologous stem cell transplantation, and brentuximab vedotin exposure differed. This material consisted of peripheral blood mononuclear cells (PBMCs), taken before the second cycle of nivolumab. This chain joins TRBV10-3 and TRBJ1-2; 7 bases fit TRBD1. The TCR was taken from a human donor with classical Hodgkin lymphoma. The CDR3: CAIGTEYYGYTF. The CDR3 DNA is TGTGCCATCGGGACAGAGTACTATGGCTACACCTTC.